This paragraph covers one T cell receptor (beta chain) sequence. This entry is derived from a study of blood T cell repertoires in COVID-19. TCRdb's table, derived via immunoSEQ multiplex PCR, lists solely in-frame clones and lacks some. The table includes tens of thousands of clones, 80% to 85% detected once. Seattle's enrolled individuals joined amid active infection and were then monitored longitudinally. This CDR3 spans 16 amino acids. V was pared by 3 bases and J by 3 bases, with 7 bases of the junction left unmatched. In germline, CDR1 is KGHSH, CDR2 LQKENI. The TCR originated in a man aged 25-45 years with COVID-19, enrolled during active disease. The chain recombines TRBV18 with TRBJ2-3; TRBD2 agrees at 9 bases. Specimen: peripheral blood. This CDR3 is CASSPSGGGATDTQYF. CDR3 nucleotides: TGTGCCAGCTCACCCTCCGGCGGGGGGGCAACAGATACGCAGTATTTT. Drawing the rest from reference TRBV18 and TRBJ2-3, the complete variable domain is NAGVMQNPRHLVRRRGQEARLRCSPMKGHSHVYWYRQLPEEGLKFMVYLQKENIIDESGMPKERFSAEFPKEGPSILRIQQVVRGDSAAYFCASSPSGGGATDTQYFGPGTRLTVL.